The clone carrying this T cell receptor beta chain was counted at least ten times. Its specificity is not known. TCRdb analysed the 5' RACE reads with MiXCR anew, one entry per CDR3 protein. The repertoire has fewer than 6,000 distinct CDR3 sequences, 10% to 15% of them found once; the top ten carry roughly 15%. The sample's time point: sample taken at primary tumor resection. This record comes from a study of spatial heterogeneity in lung cancer. Whole-study findings and limits: Expanded alpha and beta TCR counts within tumors tracked tumor mutation counts.

The sequencing here drew on lung tumor tissue, taken at surgery. The sequence was collected from a female donor with early-stage non-small cell lung cancer.

Written as DNA, the CDR3 is TGTGCCAGCAGCCCACGAGGGGTGTCTAATGAAAAACTGTTTTTT. Translated, it gives CASSPRGVSNEKLFF. The chain links TRBV9 to TRBJ1-4, with D tentatively TRBD1 (5 bases). The CDR3 runs to 15 residues. The ends were cut back, 4 bases at V and 3 bases at J, with 13 bases in the middle. In germline, CDR1 is SGDLS, CDR2 YYNGEE.